What follows are 5 T cell receptor beta chains derived from one specimen sequenced in a study of CD8+ T cells in alopecia areata. cDNA serving as the sequencing template came from extracted, reverse transcribed RNA. Measured with immunoSEQ multiplex PCR; TCRdb has only the in-frame clones, and not every one. Of fewer than 150,000 clones in the sample, roughly four fifths were seen once. The treatment: oral pan-JAK inhibitor, 5-10 mg twice daily. The sample was CD8+ T cells sorted from blood, taken at week 4, from a patient treated with tofacitinib. These receptors all come from a human donor with alopecia areata.

This chain's CDR3 is CASSHPSGGDGDTQYF. Here the CDR3 DNA reads TGCGCCAGCAGCCACCCTAGCGGGGGGGATGGCGATACGCAGTATTTT. V is TRBV4-1 and J is TRBJ2-3; 12 positions match TRBD2. Trimming removed 3 bases from V and 6 bases from J; junction bases left unmatched: 7. CDR3 length equals 16 residues. CDR1 is MGHRA, CDR2 YSYEKL, per germline.

The CDR3 spells CASSPGAGYNEQFF. The CDR3 nucleotides read TGTGCCAGTAGCCCGGGGGCTGGGTACAATGAGCAGTTCTTC. This chain joins TRBV19 and TRBJ2-1; D may match TRBD1 or TRBD2 (6 bases each). The CDR3 is 14 amino acids. V was shortened by 6 bases and J by 4 bases, with 13 bases between the two germline ends. In germline, CDR1 is LNHDA, CDR2 SQIVND (reference sequence).

This clone showed up just a few times. The chain joins TRBV18 to TRBJ2-1; unclear D gene. V was shortened by 2 bases and J by 6 bases, with 8 bases between the two germline ends. In germline, CDR1 is KGHSH, CDR2 LQKENI. The CDR3 length is 13 residues. The CDR3 bases are TGTGCCAGCTCACCATTGGGTCCCAATGAGCAGTTCTTC. Translation gives CASSPLGPNEQFF.

The rearrangement uses TRBV30 and TRBJ2-7; possibly TRBD1 or TRBD2 for D (5 bases each). This CDR3 has 14 amino acids. Trimming shortened V by 2 bases and J by 8 bases, and 19 bases separated the two germline ends. Per germline, CDR1 GTSNPN and CDR2 SVGIG (reference sequence). The CDR3 DNA reads as TGTGCCTGGAGTCACGGGACCGGAGAAGGACAGCAGTACTTC. Its protein is CAWSHGTGEGQQYF.

The chain carries TRBV7-9 and TRBJ1-2, with D uncertain. The V gene's germline CDR1 is SEHNR and CDR2 FQNEAQ (reference sequence). This CDR3 contains 14 residues. Trimming left V 1 base short and J 4 bases short, with 10 bases between. The DNA of the CDR3 is TGTGCCAGCAGCTTAGAAAATGCGATCTATGGCTACACCTTC. Its protein product is CASSLENAIYGYTF.